The rows below give T cell receptor beta chains drawn from one sample of a study of Ad26.COV2.S vaccination and SARS-CoV-2 variants. Only in-frame clones appear in the TCRdb table, and some are missing; sequencing was by immunoSEQ multiplex PCR. The sample yields 440,000 or so clones, around 92% seen once. Sample: peripheral blood, taken in a trial of Ad26.COV2.S vaccine versus placebo. The receptor source for this set is a person between 18 and 65 years old who received the Ad26.COV2.S COVID-19 vaccine or a placebo. Both conserved end residues are part of each CDR3. A D gene is named only where the DNA matches it firmly. Clone size is given for some rows only: seen once, a few or many times, or a class if the clone is expanded.

abundance	v_gene	d_gene	j_gene	CDR3nt	CDR3aa
-	TRBV4-1	-	TRBJ1-2	TGCGCCAGCAGCCAAGGCGACAGTATTTATGGCTACACCTTC	CASSQGDSIYGYTF
-	TRBV30	-	TRBJ1-1	TGTGCCTGGAGTGTGTGGGGGAGCACTGAAGCTTTCTTT	CAWSVWGSTEAFF
-	TRBV2	-	TRBJ1-2	TGTGCCAGCAGGGGATGGGGTTATGGCTACACCTTC	CASRGWGYGYTF
-	TRBV7-9	-	TRBJ2-7	TGTGCCAGCAGCATAACCCCGGGGACCTACGAGCAGTACTTC	CASSITPGTYEQYF
-	TRBV7-8	-	TRBJ2-5	TGTGCCAGCAGCCAGCGCCGGGACCTCCAAGAGACCCAGTACTTC	CASSQRRDLQETQYF
once	TRBV14	TRBD1	TRBJ2-1	TGTGCCAGCAGCCAAATAACAGGGGGCTTCGATGAGCAGTTCTTC	CASSQITGGFDEQFF
once	TRBV28	-	TRBJ1-5	TGTGCCAGCAGTCCCGACAAGCGGCCCCAGCATTTT	CASSPDKRPQHF
once	TRBV10-3	TRBD1	TRBJ1-1	TGTGCCATCAGAGAAGCAGGGGGTAACACTGAAGCTTTCTTT	CAIREAGGNTEAFF
once	TRBV30	-	TRBJ1-5	TGTGCCTGGAGTGTAAGCCGCAATCAGCCCCAGCATTTT	CAWSVSRNQPQHF
-	TRBV21-1	-	TRBJ2-2	TGTGCCAGCAGCACTCTGTTGACCGGGGAGCTGTTTTTT	CASSTLLTGELFF
-	TRBV5-8	-	TRBJ2-3	TGTGCCAGCAGCCCCGGGACAACTAGCACAGATACGCAGTATTTT	CASSPGTTSTDTQYF
-	TRBV19	TRBD1	TRBJ1-6	TGTGCCAGTAGTATTTACGGGACAGGGGACAATTCACCCCTCCACTTT	CASSIYGTGDNSPLHF
-	TRBV7-2	-	TRBJ1-5	TGTGCCAGCAGCTTAGCTCGACAGACTCAGCCCCAGCATTTT	CASSLARQTQPQHF
-	TRBV7-2	-	TRBJ1-1	TGTGCCAGCACCATGGGGAGGGTAGGCACTGAAGCTTTCTTT	CASTMGRVGTEAFF
-	TRBV6-5	-	TRBJ2-1	TGTGCCAGCAGTTACTTCATCCAGAGCTCCTACAATGAGCAGTTCTTC	CASSYFIQSSYNEQFF
-	TRBV4-3	-	TRBJ1-1	TGCGCCAGCAGCCAAGACAGGTTAGGGTACACTGAAGCTTTCTTT	CASSQDRLGYTEAFF
-	TRBV4-3	-	TRBJ1-3	TGCGCCAGCAGCCAAGACTACTCTGGAAACACCATATATTTT	CASSQDYSGNTIYF
-	TRBV12-3/TRBV12-4	-	TRBJ1-5	TGTGCCAGCAGCCCCCAAAGGCCAACGCCCCAGCATTTT	CASSPQRPTPQHF
-	TRBV28	TRBD1	TRBJ1-1	TGTGCCAGCAGTTTGACAGGCAGGGGGTCATATGAAGCTTTCTTT	CASSLTGRGSYEAFF
-	TRBV5-4	TRBD1	TRBJ1-1	TGTGCCAGCAGCCTCCGGCAGGGGGCTTGGGGAACTGAAGCTTTCTTT	CASSLRQGAWGTEAFF
-	TRBV27	-	TRBJ1-2	TGTGCCAGCAACGGGAGGGACGTAACTCGCTATGGCTACACCTTC	CASNGRDVTRYGYTF
-	TRBV6-5	-	TRBJ1-5	TGTGCCAGCAGCTCTCAGGGGACCAGCAATCAGCCCCAGCATTTT	CASSSQGTSNQPQHF
-	TRBV28	TRBD1	TRBJ2-1	TGTGCCAGCAGCCTCCGGGACAGGATTTACAATGAGCAGTTCTTC	CASSLRDRIYNEQFF
few	TRBV6-7	TRBD1	TRBJ1-2	TGTGCCAGCAGTTACCGTGGGACAGCCTCGACGACCTTC	CASSYRGTASTTF
-	TRBV7-8	-	TRBJ2-7	TGTGCCAGCAGCCACAGGTGGGGGGCTCAGTACGAGCAGTACTTC	CASSHRWGAQYEQYF
-	TRBV6-4	-	TRBJ2-7	TGTGCCAGCAGTGACCCGGGGCTCGTGCTGTTATTGGGCTACGAGCAGTACTTC	CASSDPGLVLLLGYEQYF
-	TRBV18	-	TRBJ1-2	TGTGCCAGCTCACCACCCACCGACCAATATGGCTACACCTTC	CASSPPTDQYGYTF
-	TRBV30	-	TRBJ2-3	TGTGCTTGGGGGTTGGGGGGCACAGATACGCAGTATTTT	CAWGLGGTDTQYF
-	TRBV7-2	-	TRBJ1-4	TGTGCCAGCAGCTTAGGACTATTAGCAACTAATGAAAAACTGTTTTTT	CASSLGLLATNEKLFF
-	TRBV19	TRBD1	TRBJ1-2	TGTGCCAGTACCACCTCACCGGGACAGGGAAACTATGGCTACACCTTC	CASTTSPGQGNYGYTF
-	TRBV5-4	TRBD1	TRBJ2-7	TGTGCCAGCGGCCGGGACAGGGTCTACGAGCAGTACTTC	CASGRDRVYEQYF
-	TRBV20-1	TRBD2	TRBJ2-1	TGCAGTGCGAGTAGCGGGGGCACCTTCGATGAGCAGTTCTTC	CSASSGGTFDEQFF
-	TRBV10-1	TRBD1	TRBJ1-5	TGCGCCAGCATACCTCGACAGGGCTACCAAGTAAATCAGCCCCAGCATTTT	CASIPRQGYQVNQPQHF
-	TRBV5-1	-	TRBJ1-6	TGCGCCAGCAGCTTCGGGAGCTCCTATAATTCACCCCTCCACTTT	CASSFGSSYNSPLHF
-	TRBV27	TRBD2	TRBJ2-3	TGTGCCAGCAGTTCCCTTAGCGGGGGTGAACACACAGATACGCAGTATTTT	CASSSLSGGEHTDTQYF
few	TRBV5-1	TRBD1	TRBJ1-2	TGCGCCAGCAGCCTAGGACAGGGGGCTTTCGGCTACACCTTC	CASSLGQGAFGYTF
-	TRBV4-1	-	TRBJ1-5	TGCGCCAGCAGCCAAGCGGACAGCTTGAGGCCCCAGCATTTT	CASSQADSLRPQHF
once	TRBV7-7	TRBD2	TRBJ2-2	TGTGCTAGCAGCCTAGACATGGCGGGGGGGCCGGGCACCGGGGAGCTGTTTTTT	CASSLDMAGGPGTGELFF
-	TRBV6-5	-	TRBJ1-1	TGTGCCAGCAGTTACGAGCGGGGATTTGGGACTGAAGCTTTCTTT	CASSYERGFGTEAFF
-	TRBV11-2	-	TRBJ2-1	TGTGCCAGCAGCTTAGACCGGGACTACAATGAGCAGTTCTTC	CASSLDRDYNEQFF
-	TRBV29-1	-	TRBJ2-7	TGCAGCGTCTCCGACAGGTACGAGCAGTACTTC	CSVSDRYEQYF
-	TRBV10-2	-	TRBJ1-2	TGCGCCAGCAGTGAGGGCGGCGGCCTTAACTATGGCTACACCTTC	CASSEGGGLNYGYTF
-	TRBV1	-	TRBJ2-5	TGCACCAGCAGCCCGGGCGGCAGGGGAGAGACCCAGTACTTC	CTSSPGGRGETQYF
-	TRBV6-5	TRBD2	TRBJ2-7	TGTGCCAGCAGCCCACTAGCGGGGGGCTACGAGCAGTACTTC	CASSPLAGGYEQYF
-	TRBV10-3	-	TRBJ2-3	TGTGCCATCAGTGAGCCGACAGTAACTAGCACAGATACGCAGTATTTT	CAISEPTVTSTDTQYF
-	TRBV7-6	-	TRBJ2-7	TGTGCCAGCAGCTTAGCGGGCGCCTACGAGCAGTACTTC	CASSLAGAYEQYF
-	TRBV27	-	TRBJ1-2	TGTGCCAGCAGTTTAACAGGTCAGGGGAACTATGGCTACACCTTC	CASSLTGQGNYGYTF